This entry lists 30 T cell receptor beta chains sequenced from one sample in a study of T cell repertoires in cytomegalovirus infection. TCRdb passed the reads through MiXCR, listing each CDR3 protein once. The sample has hundreds of thousands of distinct CDR3 sequences, 15% to 20% seen once. The specimen sequenced was PBMCs. All receptors come from a human donor in good health (CMV status not recorded). Some clones in this sample may be carry-over from other donors' samples.

A remark on this clonotype: This may be a read error: a much more frequent sequence differs by one nucleotide. CDR3 protein: CASSLAMGGESVKRF. In nucleotides, the CDR3 is TGTGCCAGCAGCTTAGCCATGGGGGGTGAAAGCGTGAAGCGTTTT. V usage is TRBV7-9 and J usage is TRBJ1-5; possible D gene TRBD1, 5 bases. Germline V gene sequence: CDR1 SEHNR, CDR2 FQNEAQ (reference sequence). The CDR3 covers 15 residues.

This clonotype was detected ten times or more. The chain uses TRBV28 and TRBJ2-3; D is possibly TRBD1 or TRBD2 (6 bases each). CDR1 and CDR2 (germline): MDHEN, SYDVKM. Trimming left V 3 bases short and J 4 bases short, with 11 bases between. The CDR3 is made up of 14 amino acids. The CDR3 DNA sequence: TGTGCCAGCAGTTTGGGGGGCACGGCAGATACGCAGTATTTT. It encodes CASSLGGTADTQYF.

This clonotype came up many times. This chain joins TRBV11-2 and TRBJ2-7; 7 nucleotides match TRBD2. Germline CDR1 and CDR2: SGHAT and FQNNGV. The ends lost 5 bases at V and 9 bases at J; junction bases unmatched: 10. CDR3 length: 13 residues. For the CDR3, the DNA is TGTGCCAGCAGCCCCGACCGGGGGGACTGGCAGTACTTC. Protein: CASSPDRGDWQYF.

The chain joins TRBV12-3 or TRBV12-4 to TRBJ1-2; D remains unclear. Trimming took off 1 base at V and 4 bases at J, with 13 bases between the two ends. The CDR3 is 15 residues long. The CDR3 DNA is TGTGCCAGCAGTTTAGGCCCGACACCGACCTATGGCTACACCTTC. It yields the protein CASSLGPTPTYGYTF.

This clonotype was counted between two and nine times. The chain joins TRBV10-3 to TRBJ1-4; D is unresolved. V dropped 6 bases and J dropped 5 bases, with 7 bases sitting between them. The length of the CDR3 is 12 residues. Per the germline V gene, CDR1 is ENHRY and CDR2 is SYGVKD. The CDR3 DNA reads TGTGCCATCAGGGGAGGGAATGAAAAACTGTTTTTT. Translating gives CAIRGGNEKLFF.

This chain uses TRBV5-1 with TRBJ1-1, with 7 bases fitting TRBD1. V was clipped by 3 bases and J by 5 bases; unmatched bases: 4. The CDR3 totals 13 residues. CDR1 is SGHRS, CDR2 YFSETQ, per germline. CDR3: CASSYTGETEAFF. CDR3 nucleotides: TGCGCCAGCAGCTATACAGGGGAGACTGAAGCTTTCTTT.

This clonotype was detected many times. Here the CDR3 reads CASSPSQGESPLHF. The CDR3 bases are TGTGCCAGCAGCCCATCCCAGGGAGAGTCACCCCTCCACTTT. The J gene is TRBJ1-6, the V gene TRBV28, with a possible D match to TRBD1 (5 bases). CDR1 MDHEN and CDR2 SYDVKM come from the germline V gene. The CDR3 is 14 amino acids. V was trimmed by 6 bases and J by 10 bases, leaving 16 bases between them.

This clonotype was observed at least ten times. The rearrangement joins TRBV7-2 to TRBJ2-7; 10 bases line up with TRBD1. The CDR3 totals 15 residues. The V and J ends lost 2 bases and 3 bases, in that order; junction bases with no gene match: 4. Germline V gives CDR1 SGHTA, CDR2 FQGNSA. The CDR3 is CASSLTGTGVYEQYF. The CDR3 nucleotides read TGTGCCAGCAGCTTAACTGGGACAGGGGTCTACGAGCAGTACTTC.

CDR3 protein: CASLGTPYGYTF. CDR3 nucleotides: TGTGCCAGTCTGGGGACTCCCTATGGCTACACCTTC. V and J are TRBV19 and TRBJ1-2, with D perhaps TRBD1 (5 bases). The CDR3 runs 12 residues. Trimming removed 8 bases from V and 4 bases from J, with 11 bases in between. Per the germline V gene, CDR1 is LNHDA and CDR2 is SQIVND (reference sequence).

The V call is TRBV15, the J call TRBJ2-7, with a possible D match to TRBD1 (6 bases). Germline-derived CDR1 and CDR2 are LNHNV and YYDKDF (reference sequence). V was cut by 0 bases and J by 2 bases, with 14 bases left in between. This CDR3 is built from 16 residues. The CDR3 nucleotides are TGTGCCACCAGCAGAGAGTTCACAGGGATTACCTACGAGCAGTACTTC. It yields the protein CATSREFTGITYEQYF.

At least ten counts were recorded for this clonotype. The chain joins TRBV7-9 to TRBJ1-1, with a tentative D call TRBD1 (6 bases). Germline CDR1 and CDR2: SEHNR and FQNEAQ (reference sequence). The CDR3 contains 14 residues. Trimming removed 7 bases at V and 4 bases at J, with 16 bases between. The CDR3 sequence is CASTIGGSSTEAFF. The DNA of the CDR3 is TGTGCCAGCACCATAGGGGGGAGTAGCACTGAAGCTTTCTTT.

This clonotype occurred a few times. The chain links TRBV5-1 to TRBJ2-1, with 7 positions matching TRBD2. The ends lost 4 bases at V and 4 bases at J; junction bases unmatched: 2. Germline V gene data show CDR1 as SGHRS and CDR2 as YFSETQ. This CDR3 contains 13 residues. The CDR3 nucleotides read TGCGCCAGCAGCGACGGGGGGTACAATGAGCAGTTCTTC. Protein sequence: CASSDGGYNEQFF.

This clonotype was seen a handful of times. The CDR3 nucleotides are TGCAGCGTTTCCGGGACAGGGGGCTCCGAGCAGTACTTC. Translation: CSVSGTGGSEQYF. The chain combines TRBV20-1 with TRBJ2-7; TRBD1 matches 12 bases. There are 13 residues in the CDR3. Per the germline V gene, CDR1 is DFQATT and CDR2 is SNEGSKA (reference sequence).

The J gene is TRBJ2-2, the V gene TRBV20-1, with a possible D match to TRBD1 (6 bases). The CDR3 consists of 15 residues. CDR1 is DFQATT, CDR2 SNEGSKA, per germline (reference sequence). V was trimmed by 1 base and J by 4 bases, leaving 13 bases between them. Here the CDR3 DNA reads TGCAGTGCTAGAGGGCTCAGGGGAACCACCGGGGAGCTGTTTTTT. It yields the protein CSARGLRGTTGELFF.

This clonotype was recorded many times. The CDR3 sequence is CASSFSQGILGYTF. As DNA, the CDR3 is TGTGCCAGCAGCTTCTCACAGGGGATATTAGGCTACACCTTC. The rearrangement links TRBV7-2 to TRBJ1-2; TRBD1 matches 7 bases. The CDR3 consists of 14 residues. CDR1 SGHTA and CDR2 FQGNSA come from the germline V gene. The ends lost 3 bases at V and 8 bases at J; junction bases unmatched: 9.

V is TRBV3-1 and J is TRBJ2-3, with D possibly matching TRBD1 (5 bases). The length of the CDR3 is 16 residues. Trimming took off 4 bases at V and 4 bases at J, with 18 bases between the two ends. Germline values: CDR1 LGHDT, CDR2 YNNKEL (reference sequence). The DNA of the CDR3 is TGTGCCAGCAGCCCCGAGACTGTCAGGGTCGCAGATACGCAGTATTTT. Amino acid sequence: CASSPETVRVADTQYF.

This clonotype has a handful of counts. The V gene is TRBV4-2, the J gene TRBJ2-7; weak D call: TRBD2 (5 bases). V was trimmed by 0 bases and J by 7 bases, leaving 13 bases between them. CDR3 size: 14 residues. Looked up from germline, CDR1 is LGHNA and CDR2 is YNFKEQ. CDR3: CASSQEVSRGEQYF. CDR3 nucleotide sequence: TGTGCCAGCAGCCAAGAAGTATCCCGGGGAGAGCAGTACTTC.

This clonotype appeared many times. The V and J genes are TRBV4-1 and TRBJ1-3; no clear D gene. The V end lost 2 bases, the J end lost 4 bases, and 18 bases lay between the germline ends. Germline V lookup: CDR1 MGHRA, CDR2 YSYEKL. The CDR3 has 17 residues. The CDR3: CASSQWSGQQGGNTIYF. Written as DNA, the CDR3 is TGCGCCAGCAGCCAATGGTCTGGGCAGCAAGGGGGAAACACCATATATTTT.

The genes are TRBV20-1 and TRBJ2-5, with 8 bases aligning to TRBD2. Per germline, CDR1 DFQATT and CDR2 SNEGSKA (reference sequence). J lost 1 base, V lost 1 base, and 5 bases had no gene match. The CDR3 has 15 residues. DNA for the CDR3: TGCAGTGCTAGAGTGGGCGGGGGGACCCAAGAGACCCAGTACTTC. Its protein product is CSARVGGGTQETQYF.

This clonotype has a count of ten or more. This chain joins TRBV7-9 and TRBJ1-2, with TRBD1 matching 10 bases. This CDR3 contains 14 residues. CDR1 is SEHNR and CDR2 is FQNEAQ in the germline V gene (reference sequence). V dropped 3 bases and J dropped 8; count of bases not matched to a gene: 6. CDR3 residues: CASSFRTGGEGYTF. The DNA of the CDR3 is TGTGCCAGCAGCTTTAGGACAGGGGGAGAGGGCTACACCTTC.

The chain carries TRBV4-1 and TRBJ1-1, with a weak D call TRBD1 (5 bases). Germline V gives CDR1 MGHRA, CDR2 YSYEKL. V was pared by 3 bases and J by 1 base, with 12 bases between. The CDR3 is made up of 15 amino acids. DNA for the CDR3: TGCGCCAGCAGCCACGCCGGGGCCGAGAACACTGAAGCTTTCTTT. It codes for CASSHAGAENTEAFF.

This chain uses TRBV7-9 with TRBJ2-7, with 7 bases aligning to TRBD1. V lost 5 bases to trimming and J lost 3 bases; unmatched junction nucleotides: 10. The V gene's germline CDR1 is SEHNR and CDR2 FQNEAQ (reference sequence). CDR3 length: 15 amino acids. CDR3 loop: CASSLQGQMHYEQYF. The CDR3, as DNA: TGTGCCAGCAGCCTACAGGGACAGATGCACTACGAGCAGTACTTC.

The chain carries TRBV3-1 and TRBJ2-1; possibly TRBD1 for D (6 bases). The CDR3 runs to 13 residues. Germline lookup yields CDR1 LGHDT and CDR2 YNNKEL (reference sequence). V shed 6 bases and J shed 6 bases, with 12 bases lying between them. Here the CDR3 DNA reads TGTGCCAGCAGACGAGGGGGTTCCAATGAGCAGTTCTTC. It codes for CASRRGGSNEQFF.

This clonotype was recorded many times. The chain joins TRBV20-1 to TRBJ1-5; maybe TRBD1 (5 bases). The V and J ends lost 7 bases and 5 bases respectively, with 15 bases between them. The CDR3 consists of 13 residues. CDR1 and CDR2 from the germline V gene are DFQATT and SNEGSKA (reference sequence). Here the CDR3 DNA reads TGCAGTGGGGCGCCCGGGGGGGATCAGCCCCAGCATTTT. Translating it yields CSGAPGGDQPQHF.

This clonotype was seen ten or more times. The chain uses TRBV20-1 and TRBJ1-1; D possibly corresponds to TRBD1 (5 bases). Germline V lookup: CDR1 DFQATT, CDR2 SNEGSKA (reference sequence). The CDR3 runs 14 residues. Deletions cut 2 bases from V and 5 bases from J, with 15 bases between. CDR3 protein: CSARLGLSETEAFF. The CDR3 DNA reads as TGCAGTGCTAGATTGGGACTGTCGGAAACTGAAGCTTTCTTT.

The CDR3 here is CASSLDRTATEAFF. CDR3 sequence (DNA): TGTGCCAGCAGCTTAGACAGGACGGCCACTGAAGCTTTCTTT. The chain joins TRBV7-9 to TRBJ1-1; tentatively, D is TRBD1 (5 bases). Per germline, CDR1 SEHNR and CDR2 FQNEAQ (reference sequence). The CDR3 has 14 amino acids. V was clipped by 1 base and J by 4 bases, with 10 bases between them.

This clonotype turned up a few times. For the CDR3, the DNA is TGTGCCAGCAGTCTCTTGGGGGGACAGACCTACAATGAGCAGTTCTTC. Translating gives CASSLLGGQTYNEQFF. This chain uses TRBV6-1 with TRBJ2-1; perhaps TRBD1 as D (7 bases). With 5 bases removed from V and 2 bases from J, the gap between germline ends came to 16 bases. CDR1 is MNHNS and CDR2 is SASEGT in the germline V gene. This CDR3 has 16 amino acids.

This clonotype was seen at least ten times. The chain joins TRBV6-6 to TRBJ1-1; tentative D call: TRBD1 (5 bases). Trimming took 1 base from V and 7 from J, leaving 13 bases between them. Germline-derived CDR1 and CDR2 are MNHNY and SVGAGI (reference sequence). This CDR3 spans 14 amino acids. In DNA, the CDR3 is TGTGCCAGCAGTTACTTCCGGGGACGTAATGAAGCTTTCTTT. It translates to CASSYFRGRNEAFF.

Comments on this clonotype: Given a much more abundant clone one base away, this may be a read error. The CDR3 spells CTSSLAGLSYNEQFF. CDR3 nucleotides: TGTACCAGCAGTTTAGCGGGCCTCTCCTACAATGAGCAGTTCTTC. The chain is built from TRBV12-3 or TRBV12-4 and TRBJ2-1; TRBD2 agrees at 7 bases. This CDR3 contains 15 residues.

This clonotype appeared many times. CDR3 residues: CASSLASGATETQYF. The CDR3 DNA follows: TGTGCCAGCAGCTTAGCTAGCGGGGCAACGGAGACCCAGTACTTC. This chain connects TRBV7-2 to TRBJ2-5, with 8 bases lining up with TRBD2. Unmatched junction bases numbered 5, after V lost 0 bases and J lost 5 bases. Germline V CDR1 and CDR2: SGHTA, FQGNSA. This CDR3 has 15 residues.